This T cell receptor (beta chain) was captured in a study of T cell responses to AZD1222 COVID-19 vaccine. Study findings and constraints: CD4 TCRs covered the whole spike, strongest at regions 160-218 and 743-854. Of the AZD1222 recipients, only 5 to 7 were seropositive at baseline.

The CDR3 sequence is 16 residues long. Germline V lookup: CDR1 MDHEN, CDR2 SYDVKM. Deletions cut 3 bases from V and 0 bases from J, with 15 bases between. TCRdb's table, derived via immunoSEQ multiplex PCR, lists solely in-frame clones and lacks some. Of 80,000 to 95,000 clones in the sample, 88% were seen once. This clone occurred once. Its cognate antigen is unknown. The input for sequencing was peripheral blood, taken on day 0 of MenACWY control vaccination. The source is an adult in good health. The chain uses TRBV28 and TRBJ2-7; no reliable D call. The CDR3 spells CASSFTDPSISYEQYF. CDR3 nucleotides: TGTGCCAGCAGTTTTACAGACCCGTCGATCTCCTACGAGCAGTACTTC.